What follows are 23 T cell receptor beta chains derived from one specimen sequenced in a study of blood T cell repertoires in COVID-19 (dated by TCRdb to about 2020). The library was generated by the immunoSEQ multiplex PCR assay. In its TCRdb copy, this immuneACCESS table keeps in-frame sequences only and misses some clones. Where compared with another copy, unresolved V genes explain less than half of these, and the others have no known cause. In this sample the table shows about 130,000 clones, about 89% of which occur a single time. The top ten clonotypes cover 15% to 20% of the sample. What was sequenced was peripheral blood. The receptors derive from a man aged 50-60 years with active or convalescent COVID-19.

The chain couples TRBV5-1 to TRBJ2-3; 10 nucleotides agree with TRBD2. There are 14 residues in the CDR3. J was trimmed by 5 bases and V by 6 bases; bases with no gene match: 6. The V gene's germline CDR1 is SGHRS and CDR2 YFSETQ. Here the CDR3 reads CASNSLAGVDTQYF. The CDR3 nucleotides read TGCGCCAGCAATAGTCTAGCGGGAGTAGATACGCAGTATTTT.

This clone was recorded only once. The V call is TRBV7-8, the J call TRBJ1-1; TRBD1 matches 12 bases. The ends lost 5 bases at V and 4 bases at J; junction bases unmatched: 8. There are 16 residues in the CDR3. Per the germline V gene, CDR1 is SGHVS and CDR2 is FQNEAQ. Here the CDR3 reads CASSAGQGASVTEAFF. Here the CDR3 DNA reads TGTGCCAGCAGCGCGGGACAGGGGGCTTCGGTCACTGAAGCTTTCTTT.

V gene TRBV11-2 combines with J gene TRBJ1-1, with 7 bases that match TRBD1. Germline V lookup: CDR1 SGHAT, CDR2 FQNNGV. V was pared by 2 bases and J by 4 bases, with 7 bases of the junction left unmatched. This CDR3 has 15 residues. Here the CDR3 DNA reads TGTGCCAGCAGCTTACGGACAGGAAGGACCACTGAAGCTTTCTTT. Protein: CASSLRTGRTTEAFF. The variable domain in full, completed from reference TRBV11-2 and TRBJ1-1, reads EAGVAQSPRYKIIEKRQSVAFWCNPISGHATLYWYQQILGQGPKLLIQFQNNGVVDDSQLPKDRFSAERLKGVDSTLKIQPAKLEDSAVYLCASSLRTGRTTEAFFGQGTRLTVV.

This chain connects TRBV6-5 to TRBJ1-1; TRBD1 agrees at 8 bases. V was clipped by 5 bases and J by 0 bases; unmatched bases: 2. This CDR3 has 14 amino acids. Germline assignment: CDR1 MNHEY and CDR2 SVGAGI. CDR3 loop: CASSRQGMNTEAFF. In nucleotides, the CDR3 is TGTGCCAGCAGTCGACAGGGGATGAACACTGAAGCTTTCTTT.

The chain has TRBV7-2 and TRBJ1-3; D unclear. Trimming took 0 bases from V and 0 from J, leaving 6 bases between them. Per the germline V gene, CDR1 is SGHTA and CDR2 is FQGNSA. The CDR3 length is 15 residues. The CDR3 bases are TGTGCCAGCAGCTTAGCCACAAGCTCTGGAAACACCATATATTTT. Translation gives CASSLATSSGNTIYF. Filled out from reference TRBV7-2 and TRBJ1-3, the complete variable domain reads GAGVSQSPSNKVTEKGKDVELRCDPISGHTALYWYRQSLGQGLEFLIYFQGNSAPDKSGLPSDRFSAERTGGSVSTLTIQRTQQEDSAVYLCASSLATSSGNTIYFGEGSWLTVV.

The chain carries TRBV25-1 and TRBJ1-6; D is ambiguous. Trimming removed 4 bases at V and 7 bases at J, with 14 bases between. The CDR3 sequence is 15 residues long. Per the germline V gene, CDR1 is MGHDK and CDR2 is SYGVNS. The CDR3 loop is CASSAPSGENSPLHF. Here the CDR3 DNA reads TGTGCCAGCAGTGCCCCTTCCGGGGAGAATTCACCCCTCCACTTT.

The V and J genes are TRBV12-5 and TRBJ1-1; D is ambiguous. The germline V gene encodes CDR1 LGHNT and CDR2 FRNRAP. CDR3 length: 10 amino acids. V was trimmed by 7 bases and J by 8 bases, leaving 8 bases between them. As DNA, the CDR3 is TGTGCTAGTGCCACCTACGAAGCTTTCTTT. This sequence encodes CASATYEAFF. The whole variable domain, filled in from reference TRBV12-5 and TRBJ1-1, reads DARVTQTPRHKVTEMGQEVTMRCQPILGHNTVFWYRQTMMQGLELLAYFRNRAPLDDSGMPKDRFSAEMPDATLATLKIQPSEPRDSAVYFCASATYEAFFGQGTRLTVV.

The gene calls are TRBV28 and TRBJ2-7; 13 bases are a match to TRBD2. Looked up from germline, CDR1 is MDHEN and CDR2 is SYDVKM. Trimming removed 9 bases from V and 5 bases from J; junction bases left unmatched: 19. The CDR3 has 18 residues. The CDR3 bases are TGTGCCAGTCCTCCAAATGCAGGACTAGCGGGAGACGTCGACGAGCAGTACTTC. Its translation: CASPPNAGLAGDVDEQYF.

V gene TRBV7-9 combines with J gene TRBJ2-5; D is uncertain. Trimming cost V 6 bases and J 1 base, with 15 bases left between them. Germline V gene lookup returns CDR1 SEHNR and CDR2 FQNEAQ (reference sequence). The CDR3 runs 15 residues. The CDR3 loop reads CASRSSRIVQETQYF. The CDR3 region has the DNA TGTGCCAGCAGATCGTCTAGGATTGTCCAAGAGACCCAGTACTTC.

In the case of this clone: Relative to the germline gene, one junction end is altered; a read error may explain this. The genes are TRBV19 and TRBJ1-5; no definite D call. The CDR3 extends over 14 amino acids. The germline CDR1 and CDR2 sequences are LNHDA and SQIVND (reference sequence). DNA for the CDR3: TGCGGAGCGGGAGGGCTTTATAGCAATCAGCCCCAGCATTTT. Protein sequence: CGAGGLYSNQPQHF.

In this sample, this clone turned up once. V is TRBV6-5 and J is TRBJ1-3, with a possible D match to TRBD1 (6 bases). The length of the CDR3 is 14 residues. Trimming left V 4 bases short and J 1 base short, with 8 bases between. Germline-derived CDR1 and CDR2 are MNHEY and SVGAGI. For the CDR3, the DNA is TGTGCCAGCAGTTCCACAGGGTCTGGAAACACCATATATTTT. Its translation is CASSSTGSGNTIYF.

The gene calls are TRBV30 and TRBJ2-3; 7 bases match TRBD2. CDR1 is GTSNPN, CDR2 SVGIG, per germline (reference sequence). V gave up 7 bases and J gave up 5 bases; unmatched junction bases: 12. The CDR3 is made up of 14 amino acids. CDR3 sequence (DNA): TGTGCCTTTCTGACGCGGGGGTGGGGAGATACGCAGTATTTT. This encodes CAFLTRGWGDTQYF. The full variable domain, with the rest looked up from reference TRBV30 and TRBJ2-3, is SQTIHQWPATLVQPVGSPLSLECTVEGTSNPNLYWYRQAAGRGLQLLFYSVGIGQISSEVPQNLSASRPQDRQFILSSKKLLLSDSGFYLCAFLTRGWGDTQYFGPGTRLTVL.

This chain links TRBV18 with TRBJ1-6; 8 bases agree with TRBD1. V lost 3 bases, J lost 5 bases, and 0 bases stayed unmatched. Germline values: CDR1 KGHSH, CDR2 LQKENI. This CDR3 comprises 14 residues. CDR3 amino acids: CASSPDRDNSPLHF. The CDR3, as DNA: TGTGCCAGCTCACCGGACAGGGATAATTCACCCCTCCACTTT.

The V and J genes are TRBV9 and TRBJ1-4; TRBD1 might be the D (6 bases). This CDR3 has 13 amino acids. CDR1 SGDLS and CDR2 YYNGEE come from the germline V gene. The V end was cut by 7 bases, the J end by 4 bases, with 11 bases between. As DNA, the CDR3 is TGTGCCAGCGGACAGAGCAGTAATGAAAAACTGTTTTTT. Its translation is CASGQSSNEKLFF.

This chain links TRBV5-5 with TRBJ1-3; D gene uncertain. CDR3 size: 15 residues. Trimming left V 7 bases short and J 0 bases short, with 14 bases between. Germline assignment: CDR1 SGHKS and CDR2 YYEKEE (reference sequence). The CDR3 reads CASFEAMTSGNTIYF. In nucleotides, the CDR3 is TGTGCCAGCTTCGAGGCCATGACCTCTGGAAACACCATATATTTT.

The chain is built from TRBV5-1 and TRBJ2-7, with a tentative D call TRBD2 (7 bases). The V end was cut by 2 bases, the J end by 2 bases, with 11 bases between. The CDR3 covers 14 residues. Germline V CDR1 and CDR2: SGHRS, YFSETQ. CDR3 residues: CASSFAGATYEQYF. CDR3 in DNA: TGCGCCAGCAGCTTCGCGGGGGCCACCTACGAGCAGTACTTC.

The genes are TRBV28 and TRBJ1-6; D is undetermined. The V gene lost 7 bases and the J gene lost 0 bases, with 13 bases spanning the gap. CDR1 MDHEN and CDR2 SYDVKM come from the germline V gene. The CDR3 covers 16 residues. CDR3 sequence (DNA): TGTGCCAGCACCCCCGACCCTAGCTCCTATAATTCACCCCTCCACTTT. Translating it yields CASTPDPSSYNSPLHF. Looking up the rest from reference TRBV28 and TRBJ1-6 gives the full variable domain: DVKVTQSSRYLVKRTGEKVFLECVQDMDHENMFWYRQDPGLGLRLIYFSYDVKMKEKGDIPEGYSVSREKKERFSLILESASTNQTSMYLCASTPDPSSYNSPLHFGNGTRLTVT.

A few counts support this clone. This chain uses TRBV5-1 with TRBJ2-1; 8 bases align to TRBD1. The CDR3 contains 16 residues. The V and J ends lost 1 base and 6 bases, in that order; junction bases with no gene match: 9. Germline-derived CDR1 and CDR2 are SGHRS and YFSETQ. CDR3 coding DNA: TGCGCCAGCAGCTTGAGATTTGAAGACAGGGGCAATGAGCAGTTCTTC. Translated, it gives CASSLRFEDRGNEQFF.

The chain combines TRBV27 with TRBJ2-1, with D maybe TRBD2 (7 bases). V shed 6 bases and J shed 7 bases, with 16 bases lying between them. CDR1 MNHEY and CDR2 SMNVEV come from the germline V gene (reference sequence). The CDR3 has 14 residues. In DNA, the CDR3 is TGTGCCAGCAGCCCCACGGGGGGCTGGAATGAGCAGTTCTTC. It translates to CASSPTGGWNEQFF.

V gene TRBV7-2 combines with J gene TRBJ1-4; D not certain. V lost 0 bases, J lost 8 bases, and 7 bases lay in between. The CDR3 loop spans 13 amino acids. Germline lookup yields CDR1 SGHTA and CDR2 FQGNSA. The CDR3 sequence: CASSLAAGEKLFF. CDR3 DNA sequence: TGTGCCAGCAGCTTAGCAGCGGGGGAAAAACTGTTTTTT.

The rearrangement joins TRBV18 to TRBJ2-7; D gene ambiguous. Germline values: CDR1 KGHSH, CDR2 LQKENI. The CDR3 covers 14 residues. V was shortened by 0 bases and J by 6 bases, with 12 bases between the two germline ends. CDR3 residues: CASSPPQVVGEQYF. For the CDR3, the DNA is TGTGCCAGCTCACCACCCCAGGTAGTCGGCGAGCAGTACTTC.

This clone has more than one count but fewer than ten. The rearrangement uses TRBV2 and TRBJ2-3; TRBD1 aligns across 9 bases. The CDR3 length is 16 residues. After removal of 5 bases from V and 3 bases from J, the junction contained 9 bases not matched to a gene. Germline CDR1 reads SNHLY; CDR2 reads FYNNEI. The CDR3 coding sequence is TGTGCCAGCAGTCGTCCGGGACAGGGTTCAACAGATACGCAGTATTTT. It yields the protein CASSRPGQGSTDTQYF.

V usage is TRBV21-1 and J usage is TRBJ1-1; the table's D call of TRBD1 was not tested on the DNA. TRBV21-1 is an annotated pseudogene. This CDR3 is built from 12 residues. CDR3 residues: CASSRGDTEAFF. The CDR3 DNA sequence: TGTGCCAGCAGCAGGGGCGACACTGAAGCTTTCTTT.